The present TCR beta chain was sequenced within a study of blood T cell repertoires in COVID-19. The CDR3 contains 15 residues. Trimming at V came to 7 bases and at J to 1 base, leaving 9 bases not matched to a gene. Looked up from germline, CDR1 is MRHNA and CDR2 is SNTAGT. In the original workflow: How many nucleated cells were present was estimated from reference gene primer amplification. Method: immunoSEQ multiplex PCR; TCRdb's copy keeps in-frame clones and lacks some. That table supplies the V and J calls and clone size; D and trimming were determined from the DNA. The sample has 250,000 to 350,000 clones, nearly 90% seen once.

This TCR was sampled from a woman aged 18-35 years with acute COVID-19. The chain recombines TRBV6-4 with TRBJ1-1; 7 positions match TRBD1. The material sequenced was PBMCs or T cells enriched from blood (not recorded which). CDR3 amino acids: CASKGQPGGNTEAFF. CDR3 nucleotides: TGTGCCAGCAAGGGACAGCCAGGTGGGAACACTGAAGCTTTCTTT.